The 20 T cell receptor beta chains presented below share a single source sample, sequenced in a study of shared T cell receptors in the human thymus. Repertoires were generated with immunoSEQ multiplex PCR, while TCRdb's copy carries only in-frame clones and drops some. Altogether under 700,000 clones are present, about 84% being singletons, with the ten largest covering more than 0.01%. These data also formed part of another study, on human thymus T cells.

What was sequenced was thymocytes. All receptors come from a boy younger than two with a congenital heart defect.

This sequence joins TRBV18 and TRBJ1-3, with D uncertain. CDR3 length: 15 residues. The germline V gene has CDR1 KGHSH and CDR2 LQKENI. V lost 0 bases to trimming and J lost 0 bases, with 6 bases between them. Here the CDR3 DNA reads TGTGCCAGCTCACCACCGGGGAGCTCTGGAAACACCATATATTTT. It encodes CASSPPGSSGNTIYF.

The chain uses TRBV14 and TRBJ2-2; the D gene is possibly TRBD2 (6 bases). This CDR3 comprises 17 residues. V lost 1 base and J lost 7, with 19 bases in between. Per germline, CDR1 SGHDN and CDR2 FVKESK. The CDR3 bases are TGTGCCAGCAGCCAAGCGGAGTGGAGGACTATCAGCGGGGAGCTGTTTTTT. Amino acids: CASSQAEWRTISGELFF.

This chain links TRBV6-5 with TRBJ1-2; TRBD1 matches at 7 bases. The CDR3 has 13 residues. J was trimmed by 4 bases and V by 6 bases; bases with no gene match: 5. The germline gives CDR1 MNHEY, CDR2 SVGAGI. The CDR3 DNA follows: TGTGCCAGCAGCCGAGGACAGGCCTATGGCTACACCTTC. Translating gives CASSRGQAYGYTF.

J is TRBJ2-1 and V is TRBV9; 9 nucleotides line up with TRBD2. Germline V gives CDR1 SGDLS, CDR2 YYNGEE. The length of the CDR3 is 15 residues. J lost 9 bases, V lost 0 bases, and 7 bases had no gene match. The CDR3 here is CASSVEVAGVGEQFF. The DNA of the CDR3 is TGTGCCAGCAGCGTAGAGGTAGCGGGAGTAGGTGAGCAGTTCTTC. Looking up the rest from reference TRBV9 and TRBJ2-1 gives the full variable domain: DSGVTQTPKHLITATGQRVTLRCSPRSGDLSVYWYQQSLDQGLQFLIQYYNGEERAKGNILERFSAQQFPDLHSELNLSSLELGDSALYFCASSVEVAGVGEQFFGPGTRLTVL.

This chain joins TRBV4-3 and TRBJ2-2; TRBD2 aligns across 11 bases. In germline, CDR1 is LGHNA, CDR2 YSLEER. The V gene end was trimmed by 1 base and the J gene end by 7 bases; junction bases not matched to a gene: 20. The CDR3 is made up of 21 amino acids. This chain's CDR3 is CASSQVGWIRRASGRSGELFF. The CDR3 DNA reads TGCGCCAGCAGCCAAGTAGGCTGGATTCGGCGGGCTAGCGGGAGGAGCGGGGAGCTGTTTTTT.

The V and J genes are TRBV6-5 and TRBJ2-2; D not resolved. Trimming took off 3 bases at V and 6 bases at J, with 11 bases between the two ends. Germline V gene sequence: CDR1 MNHEY, CDR2 SVGAGI. CDR3 length equals 14 residues. CDR3 in amino acids: CASSYCMESGELFF. CDR3 DNA: TGTGCCAGCAGTTATTGCATGGAGTCCGGGGAGCTGTTTTTT.

A word on this clone: The germline gene is not matched at one end of the junction; a read error may be the cause. The chain has TRBV7-7 and TRBJ2-1; possible D gene TRBD2, 6 bases. Germline CDR1 reads SSHAT; CDR2 reads FNYEAQ (reference sequence). The CDR3 consists of 19 residues. The CDR3 nucleotides read TGTGCTAGCAGCTTAAATAGAATGTCCCGGGACTCCTCCTACAATGAGCAGTTCTTC. Protein product: CASSLNRMSRDSSYNEQFF.

The chain combines TRBV29-1 with TRBJ2-1, with 7 nucleotides matching TRBD2. The germline V gene encodes CDR1 SQVTM and CDR2 ANQGSEA. This CDR3 spans 16 amino acids. V lost 2 bases, J lost 2 bases, and 9 bases stayed unmatched. The CDR3 here is CSVEILGLAAYNEQFF. The DNA of the CDR3 is TGCAGCGTTGAAATTCTCGGGCTAGCGGCCTACAATGAGCAGTTCTTC.

The CDR3 DNA reads as TGTGCCAGCAGCCAAGATCCCGGGCGGGAGTGGGATACGCAGTATTTT. It yields the protein CASSQDPGREWDTQYF. The chain has TRBV4-2 and TRBJ2-3, with 7 bases matching TRBD2. Per germline, CDR1 LGHNA and CDR2 YNFKEQ. Trimming at V came to 0 bases and at J to 6 bases, leaving 9 bases not matched to a gene. This CDR3 has 16 amino acids.

The chain couples TRBV7-2 to TRBJ2-7, with TRBD2 identical over 13 bases. Trimming cost V 5 bases and J 4 bases; bases outside gene matches: 11. This CDR3 region has 17 residues. CDR1 and CDR2 (germline): SGHTA, FQGNSA. CDR3 protein: CASSLRTSGSLRYEQYF. In DNA, the CDR3 is TGTGCCAGCAGCCTAAGGACTAGCGGGAGTCTAAGGTACGAGCAGTACTTC.

This clone was counted between two and nine times. This chain joins TRBV4-2 and TRBJ1-1; D call uncertain. The CDR3 is 15 amino acids. The V end was cut by 0 bases, the J end by 7 bases, with 15 bases between. CDR1 is LGHNA, CDR2 YNFKEQ, per germline. The CDR3 DNA reads TGTGCCAGCAGCCAAGATGTAAAGACGGGAGGTGAAGCTTTCTTT. The encoded protein is CASSQDVKTGGEAFF.

The chain couples TRBV28 to TRBJ2-2; TRBD1 matches 10 bases. The CDR3 totals 15 residues. The germline gives CDR1 MDHEN, CDR2 SYDVKM. Trimming removed 6 bases from V and 6 bases from J; junction bases left unmatched: 7. CDR3 sequence reads: CASSSGTGVPGELFF. The CDR3 DNA reads TGTGCCAGCAGCTCCGGGACAGGGGTTCCCGGGGAGCTGTTTTTT.

This clone turned up a few times. The gene calls are TRBV29-1 and TRBJ2-7, with TRBD2 matching 12 bases. CDR1 is SQVTM and CDR2 is ANQGSEA in the germline V gene. The CDR3 has 15 amino acids. V trimming: 4 bases; J trimming: 4 bases; junction bases outside the gene matches: 8. In nucleotides, the CDR3 is TGCAGCGTTGTAGGGCAGCTAGCGGGAGGGTACGAGCAGTACTTC. It encodes CSVVGQLAGGYEQYF.

The rearrangement joins TRBV28 to TRBJ2-7; a weak D match, TRBD1 (6 bases). Trimming took 6 bases from V and 2 from J, leaving 20 bases between them. The CDR3 is 16 amino acids. CDR1 is MDHEN and CDR2 is SYDVKM in the germline V gene. CDR3 sequence (DNA): TGTGCCAGCAGATCCGCCCAGGACAGTCCCCCCTACGAGCAGTACTTC. Translation gives CASRSAQDSPPYEQYF.

This sequence joins TRBV21-1 and TRBJ1-2; TRBD1 is the table's D call and was not checked against the DNA. TRBV21-1 is noted as a pseudogene. The CDR3 has 14 residues. CDR3 DNA sequence: TGTGCCAGCAGCAAAGTGGCAGGGGGCTATGGCTACACCTTC. It encodes CASSKVAGGYGYTF.

This sequence joins TRBV5-1 and TRBJ1-1, with D perhaps TRBD1 (6 bases). This CDR3 contains 15 residues. From germline, CDR1 is SGHRS and CDR2 YFSETQ. The V and J ends lost 0 bases and 5 bases respectively, with 14 bases between them. CDR3 sequence: CASSLEGTHRTEAFF. Written as DNA, the CDR3 is TGCGCCAGCAGCTTGGAGGGGACACATCGGACTGAAGCTTTCTTT.

The gene calls are TRBV7-3 and TRBJ1-5, with a weak D call TRBD1 (5 bases). V was cut by 0 bases and J by 1 base, with 10 bases left in between. Germline CDR1 is SGHTA and CDR2 is FQGTGA. The CDR3 contains 16 residues. CDR3 in DNA: TGTGCCAGCAGCTTAACTGGGGCAGGGAGCAATCAGCCCCAGCATTTT. Translation gives CASSLTGAGSNQPQHF.

The chain combines TRBV7-2 with TRBJ1-5; D ambiguous. Germline V gene data show CDR1 as SGHTA and CDR2 as FQGNSA. The V and J ends lost 5 bases and 6 bases respectively, with 20 bases between them. The length of the CDR3 is 16 residues. CDR3 nucleotides: TGTGCCAGCAGCCCCCCCGGGTCGGGTATGAGTCAGCCCCAGCATTTT. Its protein is CASSPPGSGMSQPQHF.

The rearrangement links TRBV5-4 to TRBJ2-1; TRBD2 matches at 9 bases. Trimming removed 0 bases from V and 3 bases from J; junction bases left unmatched: 7. The CDR3 length is 17 residues. CDR1 is SGHNT and CDR2 is YYREEE in the germline V gene (reference sequence). CDR3 region: CASSLGVAGAVYNEQFF. Written as DNA, the CDR3 is TGTGCCAGCAGCTTGGGGGTAGCGGGAGCGGTCTACAATGAGCAGTTCTTC.

The chain couples TRBV5-1 to TRBJ2-7, with D unresolved. The CDR3 is 13 amino acids. Germline CDR1 SGHRS, CDR2 YFSETQ. V lost 3 bases to trimming and J lost 5 bases, with 12 bases between them. In DNA, the CDR3 is TGCGCCAGCAGCTACCGTCCTCCGGACGAGCAGTACTTC. It yields the protein CASSYRPPDEQYF.